The table lists the clone carrying this T cell receptor beta chain with a count of one. The data originate from a study of blood T cell repertoires in COVID-19. For the study at large: Acute and convalescent COVID-19 specimens originated in the United States, Italy and Spain. T cells, B-cell-depleted T cells, or PBMCs provided the cDNA or gDNA that served as material.

The CDR3 extends over 13 amino acids. The V and J ends lost 0 bases and 4 bases respectively, with 7 bases between them. CDR1 and CDR2 from the germline V gene are SGHKS and YYEKEE (reference sequence). Original analysis: Amplification from reference gene primers served as the basis for estimated nucleated cell counts. Profiled with immunoSEQ multiplex PCR; TCRdb holds only in-frame clones, not every one. For V, J and clone size, that table is used; D and trimming come from the DNA. The table includes 200,000 to 300,000 clones, approximately 90% detected once. Input material: peripheral blood. This receptor was taken from a man between 60 and 75 years old who had recovered from COVID-19. J is TRBJ1-2 and V is TRBV5-5, with D tentatively TRBD1 (5 bases). The CDR3 here is CASSLVTAYGYTF. The CDR3, as DNA: TGTGCCAGCAGCTTGGTGACAGCCTATGGCTACACCTTC. Together with reference TRBV5-5 and TRBJ1-2, the CDR3 gives the full variable domain: DAGVTQSPTHLIKTRGQQVTLRCSPISGHKSVSWYQQVLGQGPQFIFQYYEKEERGRGNFPDRFSARQFPNYSSELNVNALLLGDSALYLCASSLVTAYGYTFGSGTRLTVV.